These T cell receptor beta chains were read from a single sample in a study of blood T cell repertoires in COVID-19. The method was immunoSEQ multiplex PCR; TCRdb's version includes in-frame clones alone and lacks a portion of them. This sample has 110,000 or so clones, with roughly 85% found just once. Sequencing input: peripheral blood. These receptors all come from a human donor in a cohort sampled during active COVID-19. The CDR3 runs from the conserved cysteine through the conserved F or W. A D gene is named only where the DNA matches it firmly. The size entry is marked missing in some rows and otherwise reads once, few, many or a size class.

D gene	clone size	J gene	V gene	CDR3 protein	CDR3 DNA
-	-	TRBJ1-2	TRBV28	CASSLRGWAGDGYTF	TGTGCCAGCAGTCTCCGGGGATGGGCAGGGGATGGCTACACCTTC
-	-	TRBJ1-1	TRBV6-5	CASSYPPKTFF	TGTGCCAGCAGTTACCCACCTAAAACTTTCTTT
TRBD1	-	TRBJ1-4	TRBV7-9	CASSDMTGIDEKLFF	TGTGCCAGCAGCGACATGACAGGGATCGATGAAAAACTGTTTTTT
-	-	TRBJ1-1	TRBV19	CASSARGQAGGTEAFF	TGTGCCAGTAGTGCCCGAGGTCAGGCCGGAGGGACTGAAGCTTTCTTT
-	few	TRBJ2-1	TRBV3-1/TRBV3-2	CASSQLYQRYNEQFF	TGTGCCAGCAGCCAACTCTACCAGCGTTACAATGAGCAGTTCTTC
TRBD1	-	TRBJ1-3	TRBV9	CASSVTGTRNTIYF	TGTGCCAGCAGCGTGACAGGGACCAGAAACACCATATATTTT
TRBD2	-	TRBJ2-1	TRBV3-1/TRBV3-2	CASRKTSGPYNEQFF	TGTGCCAGCAGAAAGACTAGCGGTCCCTACAATGAGCAGTTCTTC
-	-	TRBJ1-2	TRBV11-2	CASSFTLSVRDGYTF	TGTGCCAGCAGCTTTACCCTCTCAGTTCGGGATGGCTACACCTTC
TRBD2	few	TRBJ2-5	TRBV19	CASSIGLAGAGETQYF	TGTGCCAGTAGTATAGGACTAGCGGGGGCCGGGGAGACCCAGTACTTC
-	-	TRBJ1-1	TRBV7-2	CASSLGVRLNTEAFF	TGTGCCAGCAGCTTAGGGGTGAGGCTGAACACTGAAGCTTTCTTT
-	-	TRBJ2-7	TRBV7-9	CASSFGDSYEQYF	TGTGCCAGCAGCTTCGGGGATTCCTACGAGCAGTACTTC
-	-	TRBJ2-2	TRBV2	CASQTNTGELFF	TGTGCCAGCCAAACGAACACCGGGGAGCTGTTTTTT
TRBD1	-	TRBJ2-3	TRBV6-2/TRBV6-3	CASSPDRTDTQYF	TGTGCCAGCAGTCCGGACAGGACAGATACGCAGTATTTT
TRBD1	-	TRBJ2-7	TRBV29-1	CSVYGQGSYEQYF	TGCAGCGTATATGGACAGGGGAGCTACGAGCAGTACTTC
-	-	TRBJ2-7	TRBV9	CASSVGSPLYYEQYF	TGTGCCAGCAGCGTAGGTAGTCCGCTCTACTACGAGCAGTACTTC
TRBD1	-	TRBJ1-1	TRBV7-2	CASSLSGGGTEAFF	TGTGCCAGCAGCTTATCAGGGGGCGGCACTGAAGCTTTCTTT
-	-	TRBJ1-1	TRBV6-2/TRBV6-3	CASSYLYRGNGYGAFF	TGTGCCAGCAGTTACTTGTACAGAGGGAACGGTTATGGAGCTTTCTTT
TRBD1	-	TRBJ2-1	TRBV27	CASSPRPRTGDNEQFF	TGTGCCAGCAGTCCCCGCCCGAGGACAGGGGACAATGAGCAGTTCTTC
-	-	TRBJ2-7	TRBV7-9	CASSLDRTSSEQYF	TGTGCCAGCAGCCTGGACAGAACCTCCTCCGAGCAGTACTTC
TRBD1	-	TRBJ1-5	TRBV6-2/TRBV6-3	CASSFTGTGVRQPQHF	TGTGCCAGCAGTTTTACCGGGACAGGGGTACGTCAGCCCCAGCATTTT
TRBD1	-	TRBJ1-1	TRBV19	CASSPDRNEAFF	TGTGCCAGTAGCCCGGACAGGAATGAAGCTTTCTTT
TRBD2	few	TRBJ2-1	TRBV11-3	CASSRTSNEQFF	TGTGCCAGCAGCAGGACTAGCAATGAGCAGTTCTTC
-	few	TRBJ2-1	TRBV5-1	CASSLGLGLRSSYNEQFF	TGCGCCAGCAGCTTGGGACTGGGTCTACGAAGCTCCTACAATGAGCAGTTCTTC
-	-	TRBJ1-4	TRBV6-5	CASSTEGATNEKLFF	TGTGCCAGCAGCACAGAGGGGGCAACTAATGAAAAACTGTTTTTT
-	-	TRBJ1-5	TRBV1	CTSRPQQGTVSNQPQHF	TGCACCAGCAGGCCCCAACAAGGGACAGTTTCCAATCAGCCCCAGCATTTT
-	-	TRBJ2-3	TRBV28	CASSFEGVSNTDTQYF	TGTGCCAGCAGTTTTGAAGGTGTTAGCAACACAGATACGCAGTATTTT
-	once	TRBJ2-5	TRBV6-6	CASSSTSSETQYF	TGTGCCAGCAGTTCTACTAGTTCAGAGACCCAGTACTTC
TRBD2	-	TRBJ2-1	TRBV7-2	CASSSNRGGEQFF	TGTGCCAGCAGCTCCAATCGGGGGGGTGAGCAGTTCTTC
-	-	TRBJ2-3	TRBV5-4	CASSHGGTDTQYF	TGTGCCAGCAGCCACGGGGGTACAGATACGCAGTATTTT
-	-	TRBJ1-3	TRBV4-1	CASSQVIRGGNTIYF	TGCGCCAGCAGCCAAGTAATCAGGGGTGGAAACACCATATATTTT
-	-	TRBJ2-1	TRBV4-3	CASSQEGLDNEQFF	TGCGCCAGCAGCCAAGAGGGGCTGGACAATGAGCAGTTCTTC
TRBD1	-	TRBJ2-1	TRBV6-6	CASRSSPGQGAHEQFF	TGTGCCAGCAGATCCTCCCCGGGACAGGGGGCACATGAGCAGTTCTTC
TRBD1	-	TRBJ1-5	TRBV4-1	CASSQEGGQGNQPQHF	TGCGCCAGCAGCCAAGAGGGGGGACAGGGCAATCAGCCCCAGCATTTT
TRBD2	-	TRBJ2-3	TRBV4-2	CASSQEGSGGPQSTDTQYF	TGTGCCAGCAGCCAAGAAGGTAGCGGGGGGCCCCAGAGCACAGATACGCAGTATTTT
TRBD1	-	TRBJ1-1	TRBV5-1	CASSKTGGNTEAFF	TGCGCCAGCAGCAAGACAGGGGGGAACACTGAAGCTTTCTTT
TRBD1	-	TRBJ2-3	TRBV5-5	CASSLGQGDTDTQYF	TGTGCCAGCAGCTTGGGGCAGGGGGACACAGATACGCAGTATTTT
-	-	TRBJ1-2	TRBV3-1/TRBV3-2	CASSPQEFYGYTF	TGTGCCAGCAGCCCACAGGAATTCTATGGCTACACCTTC
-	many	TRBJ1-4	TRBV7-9	CASSSLTRDFEKLFF	TGTGCCAGCAGCTCGCTTACCCGGGACTTCGAAAAACTGTTTTTT
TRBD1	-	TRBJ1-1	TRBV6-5	CASSRNRGMGAEAFF	TGTGCCAGCAGTCGCAACAGGGGAATGGGCGCTGAAGCTTTCTTT
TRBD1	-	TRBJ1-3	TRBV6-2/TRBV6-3	CASSYPTGDGNTIYF	TGTGCCAGCAGTTACCCGACAGGGGATGGAAACACCATATATTTT
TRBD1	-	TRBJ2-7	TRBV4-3	CASSLDPGTVLREQYF	TGCGCCAGCAGCCTTGACCCCGGGACAGTTCTACGAGAGCAGTACTTC
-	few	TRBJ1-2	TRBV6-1	CASSGDREDSTNYGYTF	TGTGCCAGCAGTGGTGACCGAGAGGACAGCACTAACTATGGCTACACCTTC
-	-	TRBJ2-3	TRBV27	CASSEQGWADTQYF	TGTGCCAGCAGTGAACAGGGATGGGCAGATACGCAGTATTTT
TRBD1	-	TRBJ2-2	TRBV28	CASSFPLGQGGTGELFF	TGTGCCAGCAGTTTCCCTTTGGGACAGGGAGGCACCGGGGAGCTGTTTTTT
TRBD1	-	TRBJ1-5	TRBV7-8	CATRTGGGGNQPQHF	TGTGCCACGCGGACAGGGGGCGGTGGCAATCAGCCCCAGCATTTT
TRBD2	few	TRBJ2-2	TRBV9	CASSVGPSGANTGELFF	TGTGCCAGCAGCGTAGGCCCCAGCGGGGCGAACACCGGGGAGCTGTTTTTT
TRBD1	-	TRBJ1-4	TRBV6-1	CASSGGDRGVGGKLFF	TGTGCCAGCAGTGGAGGGGACAGGGGAGTAGGTGGAAAACTGTTTTTT
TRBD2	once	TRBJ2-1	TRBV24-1	CATSDNSGGAGEQFF	TGTGCCACCAGTGATAATAGCGGGGGGGCAGGTGAGCAGTTCTTC
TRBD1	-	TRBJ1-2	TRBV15	CATSRVGTGGSGYTF	TGTGCCACCAGCAGAGTGGGGACAGGGGGCTCTGGCTACACCTTC
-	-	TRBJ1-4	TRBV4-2	CASSHTSIGGEGEKLFF	TGTGCCAGCAGCCATACGAGTATTGGGGGGGAAGGTGAAAAACTGTTTTTT
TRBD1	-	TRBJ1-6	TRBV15	CATSRDRGRGPSPLHF	TGTGCCACCAGCAGAGATCGGGGCAGGGGGCCTTCACCCCTCCACTTT
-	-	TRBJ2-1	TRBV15	CATSRLGNYNEQFF	TGTGCCACCAGCAGACTCGGGAATTACAATGAGCAGTTCTTC
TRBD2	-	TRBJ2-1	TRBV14	CASSTLAGSYNEQFF	TGTGCCAGCAGCACACTAGCGGGGAGCTACAATGAGCAGTTCTTC
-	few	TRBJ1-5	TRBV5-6	CASSYTGSGQPQHF	TGTGCCAGCAGCTACACAGGGTCGGGTCAGCCCCAGCATTTT
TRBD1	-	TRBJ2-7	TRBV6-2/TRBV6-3	CASSFHSGTGDYEQYF	TGTGCCAGCAGTTTTCATTCCGGGACAGGAGACTACGAGCAGTACTTC